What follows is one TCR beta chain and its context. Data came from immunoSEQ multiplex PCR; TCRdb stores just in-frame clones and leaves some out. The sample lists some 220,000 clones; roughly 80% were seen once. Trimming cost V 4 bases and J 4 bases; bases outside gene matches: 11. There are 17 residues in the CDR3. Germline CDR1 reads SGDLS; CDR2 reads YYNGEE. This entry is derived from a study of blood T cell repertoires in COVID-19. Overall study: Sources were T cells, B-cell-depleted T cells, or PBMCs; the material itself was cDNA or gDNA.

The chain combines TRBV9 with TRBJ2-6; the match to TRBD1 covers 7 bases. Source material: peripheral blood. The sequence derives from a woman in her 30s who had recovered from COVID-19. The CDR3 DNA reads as TGTGCCAGCAGCTCGACAGGGAATCCTGCCGGGGCCAACGTCCTGACTTTC. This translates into CASSSTGNPAGANVLTF.